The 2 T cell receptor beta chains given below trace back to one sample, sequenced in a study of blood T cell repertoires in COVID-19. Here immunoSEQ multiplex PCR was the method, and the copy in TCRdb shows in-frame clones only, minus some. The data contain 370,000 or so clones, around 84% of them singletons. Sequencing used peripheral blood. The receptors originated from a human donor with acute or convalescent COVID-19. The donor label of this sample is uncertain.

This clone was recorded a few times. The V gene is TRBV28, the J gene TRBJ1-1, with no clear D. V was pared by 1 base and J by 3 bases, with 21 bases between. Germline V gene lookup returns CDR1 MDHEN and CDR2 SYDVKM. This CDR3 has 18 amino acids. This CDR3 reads CASSLLAWAAQEDTEAFF. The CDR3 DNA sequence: TGTGCCAGCAGTTTATTAGCGTGGGCAGCACAAGAAGACACTGAAGCTTTCTTT.

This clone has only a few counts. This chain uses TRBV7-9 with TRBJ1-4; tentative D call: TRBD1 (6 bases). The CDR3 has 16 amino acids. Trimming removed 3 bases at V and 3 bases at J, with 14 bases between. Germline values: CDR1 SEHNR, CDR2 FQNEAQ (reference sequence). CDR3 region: CASSFNRVAANEKLFF. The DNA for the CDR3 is TGTGCCAGCAGCTTCAACAGGGTGGCGGCTAATGAAAAACTGTTTTTT.